These T cell receptor beta chains were read from a single sample in a study of T-cell memory formation after mild COVID-19. TCRdb redid the calling of the 5' RACE reads with MiXCR, one entry per CDR3 protein. The repertoire has roughly 130,000 distinct CDR3 sequences, more than 15% of them found once; the top ten carry over 4%. Sequenced sample: PBMCs or a T cell subset sorted from them (not recorded which). These receptors were obtained from a man aged 18 to 29 who had mild COVID-19 (a few samples of this study predate the infection). Cell type and time point are not known. Both conserved end residues are part of each CDR3.

j_call: TRBJ2-1
v_call: TRBV5-1
cdr3_aa: CASSLEVTGVEQFF

j_call: TRBJ2-3
v_call: TRBV7-2
cdr3_aa: CASSLLGQGADTQYF

j_call: TRBJ2-4
v_call: TRBV5-1
cdr3_aa: CASSLATGTGNIQYF

j_call: TRBJ1-2
v_call: TRBV10-3
cdr3_aa: CAISGQINYGYTF

j_call: TRBJ2-7
v_call: TRBV4-3
cdr3_aa: CASSQEGRNKQYF

j_call: TRBJ2-5
v_call: TRBV7-3
cdr3_aa: CASSLTGGIYQETQYF

j_call: TRBJ1-1
v_call: TRBV5-6
cdr3_aa: CASSSMEGAMNTEAFF

j_call: TRBJ2-3
v_call: TRBV12-3/TRBV12-4
cdr3_aa: CASSLQAPADTQYF

j_call: TRBJ2-3
v_call: TRBV4-1
cdr3_aa: CASSQESGGLADTQYF

j_call: TRBJ2-4
v_call: TRBV7-8
cdr3_aa: CASSLAKNIQYF

j_call: TRBJ1-2
v_call: TRBV3-1
cdr3_aa: CASSDLSRGLDYGYTF

j_call: TRBJ1-3
v_call: TRBV12-3/TRBV12-4
cdr3_aa: CASIFTGGSGNTIYF

j_call: TRBJ1-6
v_call: TRBV15
cdr3_aa: CATSRDRGVGSPLHF

j_call: TRBJ1-2
v_call: TRBV4-2
cdr3_aa: CASSQDGQRWGDYGYTF

j_call: TRBJ2-3
v_call: TRBV11-2
cdr3_aa: CASSFRTKDTQYF

j_call: TRBJ1-5
v_call: TRBV20-1
cdr3_aa: CSAQGQGDKPQHF

j_call: TRBJ2-5
v_call: TRBV12-3/TRBV12-4
cdr3_aa: CASSPGQVETQYF

j_call: TRBJ1-5
v_call: TRBV7-2
cdr3_aa: CASSLFAYNQPQHF

j_call: TRBJ1-1
v_call: TRBV19
cdr3_aa: CASIRQGKNTEAFF

j_call: TRBJ2-7
v_call: TRBV5-6
cdr3_aa: CASSFGPLLQTVLTYEQYF

j_call: TRBJ2-2
v_call: TRBV5-8
cdr3_aa: CASSLDPTPRTGELFF

j_call: TRBJ2-3
v_call: TRBV12-3/TRBV12-4
cdr3_aa: CASTPEGLGPTDTQYF

j_call: TRBJ1-5
v_call: TRBV6-2/TRBV6-3
cdr3_aa: CASSYGQGGNQPQHF

j_call: TRBJ2-5
v_call: TRBV4-1
cdr3_aa: CASSQGQFQETQYF

j_call: TRBJ1-2
v_call: TRBV20-1
cdr3_aa: CSPEWGGGYGYTF

j_call: TRBJ1-2
v_call: TRBV20-1
cdr3_aa: CSARRAGWAGGYTF

j_call: TRBJ1-5
v_call: TRBV12-3/TRBV12-4
cdr3_aa: CASSALQGGSNQPQHF

j_call: TRBJ2-1
v_call: TRBV5-1
cdr3_aa: CASSGGTGSYNEQFF

j_call: TRBJ2-7
v_call: TRBV30
cdr3_aa: CAWSWENEQYF

j_call: TRBJ1-5
v_call: TRBV4-1
cdr3_aa: CASSHTGSNQPQHF

j_call: TRBJ1-1
v_call: TRBV6-1
cdr3_aa: CASKLDRAQTEAFF

j_call: TRBJ2-5
v_call: TRBV20-1
cdr3_aa: CSASRRETQYF

j_call: TRBJ2-7
v_call: TRBV7-2
cdr3_aa: CASSLVPGFSYEQYF

j_call: TRBJ1-2
v_call: TRBV6-5
cdr3_aa: CASSSSGGGSYGYTF

j_call: TRBJ2-5
v_call: TRBV4-3
cdr3_aa: CASSQDFFGVETQYF

j_call: TRBJ2-1
v_call: TRBV7-2
cdr3_aa: CASSLPGARNEQFF

j_call: TRBJ2-5
v_call: TRBV5-1
cdr3_aa: CASGLRLASTETQYF

j_call: TRBJ2-3
v_call: TRBV5-1
cdr3_aa: CASSRLAGGPDTQYF

j_call: TRBJ2-7
v_call: TRBV9
cdr3_aa: CASSLTGGEYEQYF

j_call: TRBJ1-5
v_call: TRBV4-2
cdr3_aa: CASSHRDSNQPQHF

j_call: TRBJ1-2
v_call: TRBV5-1
cdr3_aa: CASSRDRDGYTF

j_call: TRBJ2-5
v_call: TRBV5-4
cdr3_aa: CASSLKGGRQETQYF

j_call: TRBJ2-3
v_call: TRBV7-9
cdr3_aa: CASSLMAGPTDTQYF

j_call: TRBJ1-5
v_call: TRBV6-2/TRBV6-3
cdr3_aa: CASSQGSQPQHF

j_call: TRBJ1-5
v_call: TRBV15
cdr3_aa: CATSRGGRPQHF

j_call: TRBJ2-5
v_call: TRBV5-1
cdr3_aa: CASSFGANRGETQYF

j_call: TRBJ1-1
v_call: TRBV20-1
cdr3_aa: CSAFGDRGNTEAFF

j_call: TRBJ2-3
v_call: TRBV6-2/TRBV6-3
cdr3_aa: CASSYGRTDTQYF

j_call: TRBJ1-2
v_call: TRBV20-1
cdr3_aa: CSAAGRTNYGYTF

j_call: TRBJ2-5
v_call: TRBV5-1
cdr3_aa: CASSLSSTPQETQYF

j_call: TRBJ1-1
v_call: TRBV10-3
cdr3_aa: CASQTAMNTEAFF

j_call: TRBJ2-1
v_call: TRBV25-1
cdr3_aa: CASSEFLGGEQFF

j_call: TRBJ2-3
v_call: TRBV5-1
cdr3_aa: CASSPSLYGTDTQYF

j_call: TRBJ1-1
v_call: TRBV6-5
cdr3_aa: CASSRDRGGDTEAFF

j_call: TRBJ2-2
v_call: TRBV7-9
cdr3_aa: CASSLPGAGAPTGELFF

j_call: TRBJ1-1
v_call: TRBV5-1
cdr3_aa: CASRPGQGWGAFF

j_call: TRBJ2-3
v_call: TRBV5-4
cdr3_aa: CASSQGQRTDTQYF